This T cell receptor beta chain is from a study of tumor and adjacent non-tumor tissue in lung cancer. Study-wide results and caveats: Tumor TCR diversity, when higher, was linked to shorter survival.

Germline loops: CDR1 WSHSY, CDR2 SAAADI. This CDR3 is built from 15 residues. V lost 8 bases, J lost 3 bases, and 16 bases lay in between. TCRbeta libraries were built with three rounds of nested PCR, modified from ARM-PCR. TCRdb used MiXCR to reprocess the multiplex PCR reads, holding one entry per CDR3 protein. Among more than 85,000 distinct CDR3 sequences listed, roughly two thirds were seen once. No cell sorting was done before RNA was extracted from the tissue. Distant lung tissue was collected more than 3 cm away from the tumor edge. With respect to this clonotype: Antigen specificity is unknown.

The chain has TRBV10-2 and TRBJ2-2, with D perhaps given as TRBD1 or TRBD2 (7 bases each). Sample: distant non-tumor lung tissue. This TCR was recovered from a man aged 25-45 years with non-small cell lung cancer. The CDR3 loop reads CASSAGDSYTGELFF. The CDR3 DNA follows: TGCGCCAGCTCGGCGGGGGACAGTTACACCGGGGAGCTGTTTTTT.